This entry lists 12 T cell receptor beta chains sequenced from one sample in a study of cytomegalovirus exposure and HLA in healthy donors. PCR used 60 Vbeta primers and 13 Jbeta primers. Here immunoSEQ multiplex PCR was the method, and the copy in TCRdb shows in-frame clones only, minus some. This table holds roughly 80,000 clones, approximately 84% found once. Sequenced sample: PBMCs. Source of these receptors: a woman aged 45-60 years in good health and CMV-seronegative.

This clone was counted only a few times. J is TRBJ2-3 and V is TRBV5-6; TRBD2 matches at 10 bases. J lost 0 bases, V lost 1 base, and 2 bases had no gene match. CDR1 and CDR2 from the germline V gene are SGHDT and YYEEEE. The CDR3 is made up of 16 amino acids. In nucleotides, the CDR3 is TGTGCCAGCAGCTTGCCGGGACTAGCGAGCACAGATACGCAGTATTTT. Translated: CASSLPGLASTDTQYF.

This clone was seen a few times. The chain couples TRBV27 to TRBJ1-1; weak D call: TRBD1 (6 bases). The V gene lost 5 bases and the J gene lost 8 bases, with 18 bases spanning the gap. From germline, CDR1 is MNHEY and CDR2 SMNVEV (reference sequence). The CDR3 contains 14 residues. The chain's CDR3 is CASSLGNLGTEAFF. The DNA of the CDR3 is TGTGCCAGCAGTCTAGGGAATCTAGGGACAGAAGCTTTCTTT.

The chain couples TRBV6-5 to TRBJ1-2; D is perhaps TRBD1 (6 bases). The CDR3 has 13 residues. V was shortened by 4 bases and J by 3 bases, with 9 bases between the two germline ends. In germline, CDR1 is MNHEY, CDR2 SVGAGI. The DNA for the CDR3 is TGTGCCAGCAGTTCCACAGGGTACTATGGCTACACCTTC. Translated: CASSSTGYYGYTF.

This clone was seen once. As DNA, the CDR3 is TGTGCCAGCAGCACCGGGACTAGCCGGGGGGTAGGCACAGATACGCAGTATTTT. Amino acid sequence: CASSTGTSRGVGTDTQYF. The chain employs TRBV5-4 and TRBJ2-3; 9 bases agree with TRBD2. The CDR3 spans 18 residues. Per the germline V gene, CDR1 is SGHNT and CDR2 is YYREEE (reference sequence). V trimming: 4 bases; J trimming: 1 base; junction bases outside the gene matches: 13.

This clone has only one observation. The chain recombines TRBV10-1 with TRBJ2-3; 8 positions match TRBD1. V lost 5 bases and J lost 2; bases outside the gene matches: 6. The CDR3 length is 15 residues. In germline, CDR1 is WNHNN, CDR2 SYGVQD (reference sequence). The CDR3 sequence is CASSKDRVDTDTQYF. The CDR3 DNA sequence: TGCGCCAGCAGTAAGGACAGGGTCGACACAGATACGCAGTATTTT.

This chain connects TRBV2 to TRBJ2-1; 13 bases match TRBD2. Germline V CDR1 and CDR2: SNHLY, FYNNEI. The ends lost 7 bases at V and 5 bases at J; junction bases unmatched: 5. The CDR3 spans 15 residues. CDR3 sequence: CASTKGLAGDNEQFF. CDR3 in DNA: TGTGCCAGCACAAAAGGACTAGCGGGAGACAATGAGCAGTTCTTC.

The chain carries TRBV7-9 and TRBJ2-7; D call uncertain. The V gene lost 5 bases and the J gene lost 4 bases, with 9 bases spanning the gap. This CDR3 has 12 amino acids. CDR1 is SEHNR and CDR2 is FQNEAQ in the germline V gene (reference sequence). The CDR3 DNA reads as TGTGCCAGCAGCATTGGAGCTTACGAGCAGTACTTC. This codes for CASSIGAYEQYF.

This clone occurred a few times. CDR3: CASSIGGSGFEQYF. CDR3 coding DNA: TGTGCCAGTAGTATTGGCGGGAGTGGGTTCGAGCAGTACTTC. This rearrangement joins TRBV19 to TRBJ2-7; 7 nucleotides agree with TRBD2. V dropped 3 bases and J dropped 6; count of bases not matched to a gene: 8. Germline assignment: CDR1 LNHDA and CDR2 SQIVND (reference sequence). This CDR3 region has 14 residues.

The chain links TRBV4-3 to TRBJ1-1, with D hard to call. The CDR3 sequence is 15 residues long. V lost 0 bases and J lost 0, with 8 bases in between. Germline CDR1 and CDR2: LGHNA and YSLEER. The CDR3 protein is CASSQDPQLNTEAFF. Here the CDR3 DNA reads TGCGCCAGCAGCCAAGATCCACAGTTGAACACTGAAGCTTTCTTT.

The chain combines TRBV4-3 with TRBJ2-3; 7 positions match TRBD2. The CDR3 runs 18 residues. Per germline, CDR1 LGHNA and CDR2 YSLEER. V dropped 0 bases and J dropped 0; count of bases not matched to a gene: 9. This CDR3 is CASSQDPPSGVSTDTQYF. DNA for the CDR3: TGCGCCAGCAGCCAAGATCCACCCAGCGGGGTTAGCACAGATACGCAGTATTTT.

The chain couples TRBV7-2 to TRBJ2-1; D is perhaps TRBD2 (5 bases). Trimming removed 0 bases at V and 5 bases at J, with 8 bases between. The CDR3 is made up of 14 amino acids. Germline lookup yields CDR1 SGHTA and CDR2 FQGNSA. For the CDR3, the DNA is TGTGCCAGCAGCTTAGCGGGAGCGGACAATGAGCAGTTCTTC. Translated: CASSLAGADNEQFF.

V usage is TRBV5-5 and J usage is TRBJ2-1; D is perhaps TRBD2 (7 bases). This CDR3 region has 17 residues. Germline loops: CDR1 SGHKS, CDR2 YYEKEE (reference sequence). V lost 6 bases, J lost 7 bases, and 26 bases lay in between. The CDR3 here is CASIAGPTGGAKNEQFF. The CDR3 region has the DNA TGTGCCAGCATCGCGGGGCCAACGGGGGGCGCAAAAAATGAGCAGTTCTTC.